The T cell receptor beta chain described here comes from a study of blood T cell repertoires in COVID-19. Original data processing: Reference gene primer amplification yielded estimated nucleated cell counts. The protocol was immunoSEQ multiplex PCR, while the TCRdb copy is restricted to in-frame clones and leaves out a portion. V and J calls and clone size come straight from that table; D and trimming were deduced from the DNA. Of about 340,000 clones in the sample, around 86% were seen once. The study drew participants aged about 18 to 89 years from 20 to 30 US areas. Each participant's cohort was designated according to participant-reported clinical history. The CDR3 has 15 residues. The germline V and J ends were trimmed by 5 bases and 8 bases, with 21 bases remaining between them. Germline loops: CDR1 SGHVS, CDR2 FNYEAQ.

This sequence joins TRBV7-6 and TRBJ1-2; perhaps TRBD1 as D (6 bases). The receptor's source is a woman in her 40s with acute COVID-19. The sequencing sample was made of PBMCs or T cells enriched from blood (not recorded which). The CDR3 protein is CASSPSLQGIQGYTF. CDR3 nucleotide sequence: TGTGCCAGCAGCCCCAGTCTCCAGGGGATTCAGGGCTACACCTTC. The entire variable domain, with the rest obtained from reference TRBV7-6 and TRBJ1-2, is as follows: GAGVSQSPRYKVTKRGQDVALRCDPISGHVSLYWYRQALGQGPEFLTYFNYEAQQDKSGLPNDRFSAERPEGSISTLTIQRTEQRDSAMYRCASSPSLQGIQGYTFGSGTRLTVV.